Only a few counts were recorded for the clone carrying this TCR beta chain. In germline, CDR1 is SGHTA, CDR2 FQGNSA. The CDR3 has 14 residues. The V and J ends lost 4 bases and 3 bases respectively, with 13 bases between them. This sample was included in a study of blood T cell repertoires in COVID-19. Study overall: COVID-19 samples from acute and convalescent phases originated in the United States, Italy and Spain.

Source study methods: Estimated nucleated cell counts came from reference gene primer amplification. The data were produced by immunoSEQ multiplex PCR, yet TCRdb's version contains in-frame clones alone and is incomplete. The V and J calls and clone size are taken from that table; D and trimming were inferred from the DNA. The data show tens of thousands of clones, with approximately 86% seen just once and 0.9% to 1.5% held by the top ten. Sequencing was carried out using peripheral blood. The genes are TRBV7-2 and TRBJ2-7, with TRBD2 as a possible D gene (6 bases). This TCR derives from a man aged 35-49 years with acute or convalescent COVID-19. The CDR3 DNA follows: TGTGCCAGCAGCTGGAGGGGATGGGGCTACGAGCAGTACTTC. Its translation: CASSWRGWGYEQYF.